This T cell receptor (beta chain) appears in the sequencing data of a study of cytomegalovirus exposure and HLA in healthy donors. Study findings and constraints: By a later analysis, the bulk of CMV-associated TCR beta chains appeared HLA-restricted. Analysis was carried out at a later point, and it linked a missense DCLRE1C variant to TCR beta V- and J-gene trimming.

The PCR made use of 60 Vbeta and 13 Jbeta primers. Method: immunoSEQ multiplex PCR; TCRdb's copy keeps in-frame clones and lacks some. The sample data list fewer than 250,000 clones. On this clone itself: The antigen is undetermined.

The CDR3 sequence is 14 residues long. CDR1 and CDR2 from the germline V gene are SGHAT and FQNNGV. The trim removed 7 bases at V and 6 bases at J, leaving 11 bases unmatched. The clonotype originates from a woman aged 30 to 39 in good health and CMV-seropositive. Sequenced material: PBMCs. The rearrangement uses TRBV11-2 and TRBJ2-7; 8 nucleotides line up with TRBD2. CDR3 sequence (DNA): TGTGCCAGCACCCTACTAGCGGAGGAGGGCGAGCAGTACTTC. Amino acid sequence: CASTLLAEEGEQYF.